Below are 10 T cell receptor beta chains sequenced from a single sample in a study of blood T cell repertoires in COVID-19. Libraries were prepared by immunoSEQ multiplex PCR; TCRdb keeps only in-frame clonotypes and omits some of them. The sample includes about 110,000 clones, 60% to 80% of them seen just once. Sequences were obtained from peripheral blood. The receptors shown here come from a human donor with acute or convalescent COVID-19. The donor label of this sample is uncertain.

The V and J genes are TRBV2 and TRBJ2-3; D gene ambiguous. Germline V gives CDR1 SNHLY, CDR2 FYNNEI. The CDR3 extends over 12 amino acids. The V end lost 0 bases, the J end lost 7 bases, and 5 bases lay between the germline ends. The CDR3 is CASSEARNTQYF. CDR3 DNA sequence: TGTGCCAGCAGTGAAGCGCGTAATACGCAGTATTTT.

The CDR3 here is CASSYDRTTEAFF. CDR3 nucleotides: TGTGCCAGCAGCTATGACAGAACAACTGAAGCTTTCTTT. The V call is TRBV11-3, the J call TRBJ1-1, with D tentatively TRBD1 (5 bases). The CDR3 is made up of 13 amino acids. Germline V gene lookup returns CDR1 SGHNT and CDR2 YENEEA. Trimming took off 4 bases at V and 5 bases at J, with 11 bases between the two ends.

This clone was detected a few times. The genes are TRBV24-1 and TRBJ2-2; no firm D call. The CDR3 extends over 13 amino acids. Trimming removed 4 bases at V and 8 bases at J, with 10 bases between. CDR1 is KGHDR, CDR2 SFDVKD, per germline. As DNA, the CDR3 is TGTGCCACCAGTGAGGCTAGACCGGGGGAGCTGTTTTTT. It codes for CATSEARPGELFF.

Turning to this clone: This sample includes further DNA sequences coding for the same CDR3. This chain uses TRBV6-1 with TRBJ2-1; 7 nucleotides match TRBD1. The length of the CDR3 is 15 residues. With 0 bases clipped from V and 5 bases from J, the junction kept 4 bases outside the gene matches. The germline gives CDR1 MNHNS, CDR2 SASEGT. DNA for the CDR3: TGTGCCAGCAGTGAAGCAGGGGGCTATCACAATGAGCAGTTCTTC. Translation gives CASSEAGGYHNEQFF.

This clone has a single count. This chain connects TRBV2 to TRBJ2-3; 7 bases are shared with TRBD1. The ends lost 6 bases at V and 2 bases at J; junction bases unmatched: 5. CDR1 is SNHLY, CDR2 FYNNEI, per germline. The CDR3 extends over 14 amino acids. The CDR3 region has the DNA TGTGCCAGCAGGAGGGACAGCACCACAGATACGCAGTATTTT. Translated, it gives CASRRDSTTDTQYF.

This clone is medium-sized in the sample. CDR3 DNA sequence: TGTGCCAGCAACCAGGGAAACACTGAAGCTTTCTTT. This codes for CASNQGNTEAFF. The genes are TRBV6-5 and TRBJ1-1; D may be TRBD1 (5 bases). Germline lookup yields CDR1 MNHEY and CDR2 SVGAGI. The CDR3 contains 12 residues. V was trimmed by 7 bases and J by 2 bases, leaving 8 bases between them.

The gene calls are TRBV19 and TRBJ1-1; D is unresolved. V lost 5 bases and J lost 6, with 13 bases in between. CDR1 and CDR2 (germline): LNHDA, SQIVND (reference sequence). This CDR3 is 13 amino acids long. The CDR3 is CASSSSGLAEAFF. CDR3 nucleotides: TGTGCCAGTAGTTCGTCAGGTTTGGCTGAAGCTTTCTTT. The variable domain in full, with the rest retrieved from reference TRBV19 and TRBJ1-1, is DGGITQSPKYLFRKEGQNVTLSCEQNLNHDAMYWYRQDPGQGLRLIYYSQIVNDFQKGDIAEGYSVSREKKESFPLTVTSAQKNPTAFYLCASSSSGLAEAFFGQGTRLTVV.

This clone appeared a single time. The CDR3 protein is CSVQLGQGGYGYTF. The CDR3 DNA reads TGCAGCGTTCAGCTGGGACAGGGCGGCTATGGCTACACCTTC. The rearrangement joins TRBV29-1 to TRBJ1-2, with 9 bases identical to TRBD1. This CDR3 spans 14 amino acids. V lost 5 bases, J lost 4 bases, and 8 bases stayed unmatched. Germline lookup yields CDR1 SQVTM and CDR2 ANQGSEA.

The V and J genes are TRBV24-1 and TRBJ2-2, with TRBD1 identical over 8 bases. The CDR3 loop spans 16 amino acids. Germline loops: CDR1 KGHDR, CDR2 SFDVKD. Trimming removed 1 base from V and 6 bases from J; junction bases left unmatched: 6. The CDR3 region has the DNA TGTGCCACCAGTGATTTTGGGTCAGGGGGCTCCGGGGAGCTGTTTTTT. The encoded protein is CATSDFGSGGSGELFF.

The rearrangement joins TRBV13 to TRBJ1-2; 10 bases map to TRBD1. J gave up 7 bases and V 5 bases, and 7 bases lay outside the gene matches. Germline lookup yields CDR1 PRHDT and CDR2 FYEKMQ (reference sequence). The length of the CDR3 is 14 residues. Written as DNA, the CDR3 is TGTGCCAGCAGCCGGGGACAGGGGTTTGGTGGCTACACCTTC. Amino acid sequence: CASSRGQGFGGYTF.